The TCR beta chain described here comes from a study of blood T cell repertoires in COVID-19. Patients at the Seattle site were enrolled during active infection and followed longitudinally. The germline CDR1 and CDR2 sequences are GTSNPN and SVGIG (reference sequence). With V trimmed by 4 bases and J by 0 bases, 4 bases remained unmatched. The CDR3 loop spans 14 amino acids. As processed by the authors: From reference gene primer amplification, estimates of nucleated cell counts were derived. Profiling relied on immunoSEQ multiplex PCR, and the TCRdb table lists in-frame clones only, not all of them. The DNA gave D and trimming, while V, J and clone size come from that table. The sample contains around 260,000 clones, 91% of which appear only once.

This chain connects TRBV30 to TRBJ1-2; 8 bases map to TRBD1. The sequence derives from a woman in her thirties with COVID-19, enrolled during active disease. Material: peripheral blood. As DNA, the CDR3 is TGTGCCTGGAATGGACAGGGAGCTAACTATGGCTACACCTTC. Protein: CAWNGQGANYGYTF.